This passage covers 5 T cell receptor beta chains from one sample sequenced in a study of long-term antiretroviral therapy in people with HIV. At the survey level, the v3.0 immunoSEQ assay was run. Method: immunoSEQ multiplex PCR; TCRdb's copy keeps in-frame clones and lacks some. Counted here are roughly 13,000 clones, around 80% occurring once; the ten biggest clones make up approximately 20%. This sample comprised unsorted PBMCs, obtained 1.3 years before starting antiretroviral therapy. Source of these receptors: a man in his forties with HIV.

This chain joins TRBV23-1 and TRBJ1-3, with D unclear. TRBV23-1 is placed among ORFs of uncertain function. The V end lost 3 bases, the J end lost 0 bases, and 15 bases lay between the germline ends. The CDR3 loop spans 17 amino acids. The CDR3, as DNA: TGCGCCAGCAGTCATCGTCTGGCAGGCCTCTCTGGAAACACCATATATTTT. As protein: CASSHRLAGLSGNTIYF.

The chain couples TRBV9 to TRBJ2-3; tentative D call: TRBD1 (5 bases). Germline lookup yields CDR1 SGDLS and CDR2 YYNGEE. V lost 2 bases and J 0 bases, leaving 16 bases between the germline ends. The CDR3 is 17 amino acids. This CDR3 reads CASSVSGAVPSTDTQYF. CDR3 bases: TGTGCCAGCAGCGTCTCTGGGGCAGTTCCTAGCACAGATACGCAGTATTTT.

V is TRBV4-1 and J is TRBJ1-2, with D perhaps matching TRBD1 (5 bases). This CDR3 is 16 amino acids long. Germline CDR1 MGHRA, CDR2 YSYEKL. The ends were cut back, 1 base at V and 3 bases at J, with 15 bases in the middle. The CDR3 bases are TGCGCCAGCAGCCAAGCCCAGGGACCCCTATACTATGGCTACACCTTC. Its translation is CASSQAQGPLYYGYTF.

V is TRBV6-1 and J is TRBJ2-5, with TRBD1 matching 10 bases. CDR1 is MNHNS and CDR2 is SASEGT in the germline V gene. Germline trimming cut 6 bases from V and 5 bases from J; bases unmatched to any gene: 6. CDR3 size: 14 residues. The CDR3 coding sequence is TGTGCCAGCAGGACAGGGGGCGCGGGGGAGACCCAGTACTTC. It translates to CASRTGGAGETQYF.

The V gene is TRBV7-2, the J gene TRBJ1-2; D not resolved. The CDR3 is made up of 15 amino acids. The germline V gene encodes CDR1 SGHTA and CDR2 FQGNSA. Trimming removed 2 bases from V and 2 bases from J, with 12 bases in between. The CDR3 loop reads CASSLSLRDNYGYTF. The CDR3 DNA reads TGTGCCAGCAGCTTAAGTCTCAGAGACAACTATGGCTACACCTTC.